Listed here are 12 T cell receptor beta chains from one sample, sequenced in a study of cytomegalovirus exposure and HLA in healthy donors. Both 60 Vbeta primers and 13 Jbeta primers went into the PCR. Clones were read by immunoSEQ multiplex PCR, and TCRdb kept only the in-frame ones, dropping some. This repertoire includes more than 100,000 clones. The material sequenced was PBMCs. These receptors originate from a man aged 18 to 35 in good health and CMV-seronegative.

The chain links TRBV19 to TRBJ2-7, with 8 bases fitting TRBD1. The CDR3 contains 14 residues. Germline V gene lookup returns CDR1 LNHDA and CDR2 SQIVND (reference sequence). V dropped 4 bases and J dropped 4; count of bases not matched to a gene: 6. The CDR3 sequence is CASSRWDRPYEQYF. CDR3 coding DNA: TGTGCCAGTAGTAGGTGGGACAGGCCATACGAGCAGTACTTC.

The genes are TRBV18 and TRBJ1-3; a possible D gene is TRBD1 (6 bases). This CDR3 has 16 residues. CDR1 is KGHSH and CDR2 is LQKENI in the germline V gene. The germline V and J ends were trimmed by 1 base and 0 bases, with 10 bases remaining between them. CDR3 DNA sequence: TGTGCCAGCTCACCACTCATCAGGGGCTCTGGAAACACCATATATTTT. Encoded protein: CASSPLIRGSGNTIYF.

The chain uses TRBV11-2 and TRBJ2-7, with 16 bases fitting TRBD2. There are 18 residues in the CDR3. Germline V gene sequence: CDR1 SGHAT, CDR2 FQNNGV. The V and J ends lost 5 bases and 4 bases, in that order; junction bases with no gene match: 11. This CDR3 is CASSPTGTSGGAGYEQYF. The CDR3 coding sequence is TGTGCCAGCAGCCCGACCGGGACTAGCGGGGGGGCCGGGTACGAGCAGTACTTC.

The chain is built from TRBV6-6 and TRBJ1-2; unclear D gene. CDR1 and CDR2 from the germline V gene are MNHNY and SVGAGI (reference sequence). CDR3 length equals 10 residues. Trimming removed 6 bases at V and 6 bases at J, with 5 bases between. The CDR3 DNA reads as TGTGCCAGCAGCTTCGATGGCTACACCTTC. It encodes CASSFDGYTF.

The J gene is TRBJ2-1, the V gene TRBV7-9; the match to TRBD1 covers 10 bases. Germline loops: CDR1 SEHNR, CDR2 FQNEAQ (reference sequence). CDR3 length: 16 residues. Trimming cost V 1 base and J 4 bases; bases outside gene matches: 4. In DNA, the CDR3 is TGTGCCAGCAGCTTAGTAGGGACAGGGGATTACAATGAGCAGTTCTTC. It encodes CASSLVGTGDYNEQFF.

The chain combines TRBV4-2 with TRBJ1-4, with D hard to call. The CDR3 is 12 residues long. V lost 8 bases and J 3 bases, leaving 7 bases between the germline ends. Germline lookup yields CDR1 LGHNA and CDR2 YNFKEQ. The CDR3: CASRGPNEKLFF. The CDR3 DNA follows: TGTGCCAGCCGGGGTCCTAATGAAAAACTGTTTTTT.

The rearrangement uses TRBV5-1 and TRBJ1-3; possibly TRBD1 for D (5 bases). The V gene's germline CDR1 is SGHRS and CDR2 YFSETQ. V dropped 0 bases and J dropped 2 bases, with 9 bases sitting between them. This CDR3 has 15 amino acids. As DNA, the CDR3 is TGCGCCAGCAGCTTGGGGGCAGGGACTGGAAACACCATATATTTT. Encoded protein: CASSLGAGTGNTIYF.

The rearrangement links TRBV28 to TRBJ2-7, with TRBD2 as a possible D gene (5 bases). Germline CDR1 MDHEN, CDR2 SYDVKM. The CDR3 runs to 15 residues. The germline V and J ends were trimmed by 2 bases and 0 bases, with 11 bases remaining between them. CDR3 bases: TGTGCCAGCAGTTTACGGTCGGGAAGCTCCTACGAGCAGTACTTC. Residues: CASSLRSGSSYEQYF.

J is TRBJ1-2 and V is TRBV25-1, with 10 bases identical to TRBD1. V lost 5 bases, J lost 2 bases, and 2 bases stayed unmatched. The CDR3 runs 14 residues. In germline, CDR1 is MGHDK, CDR2 SYGVNS. CDR3 residues: CASSRQGANYGYTF. For the CDR3, the DNA is TGTGCCAGCAGTCGACAGGGGGCGAACTATGGCTACACCTTC.

The chain carries TRBV5-1 and TRBJ2-7; D possibly corresponds to TRBD2 (6 bases). V was pared by 5 bases and J by 1 base, with 13 bases between. The CDR3 has 14 amino acids. Germline assignment: CDR1 SGHRS and CDR2 YFSETQ. DNA for the CDR3: TGCGCCAGCAGTAGTGGAGGGAAATCCTACGAGCAGTACTTC. Protein product: CASSSGGKSYEQYF.

The genes are TRBV6-5 and TRBJ2-2, with 10 bases aligning to TRBD1. The germline CDR1 and CDR2 sequences are MNHEY and SVGAGI. J lost 9 bases, V lost 6 bases, and 10 bases had no gene match. The CDR3 totals 15 residues. The CDR3 protein is CASSPKGTGVRELFF. The CDR3 bases are TGTGCCAGCAGCCCGAAAGGGACAGGGGTCCGGGAGCTGTTTTTT.

The genes are TRBV27 and TRBJ1-1; 9 nucleotides align to TRBD1. Germline V gives CDR1 MNHEY, CDR2 SMNVEV (reference sequence). The CDR3 length is 15 residues. V lost 5 bases, J lost 0 bases, and 4 bases stayed unmatched. This CDR3 reads CASSPGQGLNTEAFF. CDR3 coding DNA: TGTGCCAGCAGTCCTGGACAGGGGTTGAACACTGAAGCTTTCTTT.